The rows below give T cell receptor beta chains drawn from one sample of a study of shared T cell receptors in the human thymus. Assay: immunoSEQ multiplex PCR; the TCRdb copy retains only in-frame clones and omits some. Of roughly 560,000 clones detected, about four fifths appear once; the ten largest clones hold 0.013%. Separately, the same data were catalogued under a study of human thymus T cells.

The sequenced sample consisted of thymocytes. The receptors derive from a boy younger than two with a congenital heart defect. Each CDR3 is given with its conserved first and last residue. Each record gives: D gene, clone size, V gene, J gene, CDR3 DNA, CDR3 protein. D genes are given only for firm matches. Only some rows state a clone size, as once, few, many or a class for expanded clones.

TRBD1	once	TRBV7-9	TRBJ1-5	TGTGCCAGCAGCTCGGGACAGGGGAGAGAAACGAATAGCAATCAGCCCCAGCATTTT	CASSSGQGRETNSNQPQHF
-	once	TRBV29-1	TRBJ2-7	TGCAGCGTTGAATTGGACACCTACGAGCAGTACTTC	CSVELDTYEQYF
-	-	TRBV7-9	TRBJ2-6	TGTGCCAGCAGCCCTCGAGCTGGGGCCAACGTCCTGACTTTC	CASSPRAGANVLTF
TRBD1	-	TRBV29-1	TRBJ1-3	TGCAGCTCAACTCGGGACAGGGGATGGAACACCATATATTTT	CSSTRDRGWNTIYF
-	-	TRBV7-2	TRBJ1-5	TGTGCCAGCAGCTTAAGTGCGGCGGGCGCACCCGTTTTAGCCCAGCATTTT	CASSLSAAGAPVLAQHF
-	once	TRBV19	TRBJ1-2	TGTGCCAGTAGTCAACAGGGAGTGGGGTATGGCTACACCTTC	CASSQQGVGYGYTF
-	once	TRBV9	TRBJ1-3	TGTGCCAGCAGCGGTCCAGGGCCCTCGGCTACTGGAAACACCATATATTTT	CASSGPGPSATGNTIYF
-	-	TRBV4-3	TRBJ1-4	TGCGCCAGCAGCCAATACCGCAGACTCGAGGGCGAAAAACTGTTTTTT	CASSQYRRLEGEKLFF
-	-	TRBV13	TRBJ2-7	TGTGCCAGCAGCTTAGCCCTAGCGAACTGGGAGTACTTC	CASSLALANWEYF
TRBD1	-	TRBV10-3	TRBJ1-4	TGTGCCATCAGTGAGGCCCGGGACGAGGGGGCGCATGAAAAACTGTTTTTT	CAISEARDEGAHEKLFF
TRBD2	-	TRBV10-1	TRBJ2-1	TGCGCCAGCACATGCGGGAGGGCCGGCAATGAGCAGTTCTTC	CASTCGRAGNEQFF
-	-	TRBV15	TRBJ2-7	TGTGCCACCAGCAGGCGGGACGAGCAGTACTTC	CATSRRDEQYF
-	-	TRBV4-1	TRBJ2-7	TGCGCCAGCAGGGAGGAGGGTACTGCCCACGAGCAGTACTTC	CASREEGTAHEQYF
TRBD1	-	TRBV4-1	TRBJ2-7	TGCGCCAGCAGCCAAGAATTCTTCGGGACAGACCTTTACGAGCAGTACTTC	CASSQEFFGTDLYEQYF
TRBD2	once	TRBV6-6	TRBJ2-7	TGTGCCAGCAGTTACCTGGCGGGAGCTCCCTACGAGCAGTACTTC	CASSYLAGAPYEQYF
-	-	TRBV29-1	TRBJ2-1	TGCAGCGTCAAACCCGGGACTGCCTCCTACAATGAGCAGTTCTTC	CSVKPGTASYNEQFF
TRBD1	once	TRBV6-5	TRBJ1-1	TGTGCCGCCGGACAGGGGTTGTGGACTGAAGCTTTCTTT	CAAGQGLWTEAFF
TRBD2	-	TRBV19	TRBJ2-2	TGTGCCAGTAGTCCCAGGACTAGCGGTAACACCGGGGAGCTGTTTTTT	CASSPRTSGNTGELFF
-	-	TRBV2	TRBJ2-1	TGTGCCAGCAGTGAAATGGAGTACGGTGAGCAGTTCTTC	CASSEMEYGEQFF
TRBD1	-	TRBV5-1	TRBJ2-5	TGCGCCAGCACCCCAGGGGGCCGTCAAGAGACCCAGTACTTC	CASTPGGRQETQYF
TRBD1	-	TRBV2	TRBJ1-1	TGTGCCAGCAGTGAAGCGGTGACAGGGTGGGGTAACACTGAAGCTTTCTTT	CASSEAVTGWGNTEAFF
-	-	TRBV7-6	TRBJ1-4	TGTGCCAGCAGCTACGGGGGGTATGAAAAACTGTTTTTT	CASSYGGYEKLFF
-	once	TRBV28	TRBJ1-1	TGTGCCAGCAGCCACCCCTGGACAGCCATGAACACTGAAGCTTTCTTT	CASSHPWTAMNTEAFF
-	-	TRBV27	TRBJ1-1	TGTGCCAGCAGTAAGGGGCACACTGAAGCTTTCTTT	CASSKGHTEAFF
-	-	TRBV27	TRBJ1-5	TGTGCCAGCAGTCCAATACCGACAGGCCGCAATCAGCCCCAGCATTTT	CASSPIPTGRNQPQHF
-	-	TRBV29-1	TRBJ2-2	TGCAGCGTTGAGGCCAGGGAACCACCCGGGGAGCTGTTTTTT	CSVEAREPPGELFF
TRBD1	-	TRBV28	TRBJ2-3	TGTGCCAGCCTACAGGGGGCAGGAGATACGCAGTATTTT	CASLQGAGDTQYF
TRBD2	-	TRBV5-1	TRBJ2-1	TGCGCCAGCAGCTCAGTAGCGGGGACGTACAATGAGCAGTTCTTC	CASSSVAGTYNEQFF
-	-	TRBV7-9	TRBJ2-7	TGTGCCAGCAGCTCCGGAGTCGCCTACGAGCAGTACTTC	CASSSGVAYEQYF
TRBD1	-	TRBV11-2	TRBJ2-3	TGTGCCAGCAGCTTAATCTTTGGGGACAGGGGCACAGATACGCAGTATTTT	CASSLIFGDRGTDTQYF
TRBD2	once	TRBV6-1	TRBJ2-3	TGTGCCAGCAGTGAAAACCGCGCGGGAGAGAGGGCAGATACGCAGTATTTT	CASSENRAGERADTQYF
-	-	TRBV25-1	TRBJ2-5	TGTGCCAGCAGTGGCCAGGGACAAGAGACCCAGTACTTC	CASSGQGQETQYF
TRBD1	-	TRBV19	TRBJ1-4	TGTGCCAGTAGGGTCGGGACAGGGGACGAAAAACTGTTTTTT	CASRVGTGDEKLFF
-	once	TRBV4-2	TRBJ2-7	TGTGCCAGCAGCCAACAAAGGGGATCCTACGAGCAGTACTTC	CASSQQRGSYEQYF
-	-	TRBV9	TRBJ2-1	TGTGCCAGCAGCCCCACCTTAGCGGTGAATCTTTGGGAGCAGTTCTTC	CASSPTLAVNLWEQFF
TRBD1	-	TRBV15	TRBJ1-3	TGTGCCACAAAAACAAACAGGGGGCTAGTTGGAAACACCATATATTTT	CATKTNRGLVGNTIYF
TRBD2	-	TRBV7-2	TRBJ2-7	TGTGCCAGCAGCTTGACTAGCAGATTTTTCTACGAGCAGTACTTC	CASSLTSRFFYEQYF
TRBD1	-	TRBV28	TRBJ2-3	TGTGCCAGCAGTTTACAGGGACCGGGACAGGGGGTTTTGGGTGATACGCAGTATTTT	CASSLQGPGQGVLGDTQYF
-	few	TRBV28	TRBJ2-7	TGTGCCAGCAGTCCGCAGGCCAGGGCGGAAACAACCTACGAGCAGTACTTC	CASSPQARAETTYEQYF
-	-	TRBV10-2	TRBJ1-1	TGCGCCAGCCGACTGGGCCAGGGGCCGAGGAAAACTGAAGCTTTCTTT	CASRLGQGPRKTEAFF
-	-	TRBV7-6	TRBJ2-3	TGTGCCAGCAGCTTGGGGGCGAGCACAGATACGCAGTATTTT	CASSLGASTDTQYF
-	-	TRBV21-1	TRBJ2-7	TGTGCCAGCAGCAAGCTGAACTGCTCCTACGAGCAGTACTTC	CASSKLNCSYEQYF
-	-	TRBV19	TRBJ2-7	TGTGCCAGTAGCCCGGGACTTCTCTACGAGCAGTACTTC	CASSPGLLYEQYF
-	few	TRBV19	TRBJ2-7	TGTGCCAGTAGTCCCCCCCGTATCCCCTACGAGCAGTACTTC	CASSPPRIPYEQYF
-	-	TRBV7-6	TRBJ2-2	TGTGCCAGCAGCTTAGGGGCCAAGAACACCGGGGAGCTGTTTTTT	CASSLGAKNTGELFF
TRBD2	-	TRBV27	TRBJ2-3	TGTGCCAGCAGTTTAGACGGGACTAGCGGGGACCGCACAGATACGCAGTATTTT	CASSLDGTSGDRTDTQYF
TRBD1	-	TRBV29-1	TRBJ1-5	TGCAGCGTCAGGACAGGGTGGAATCAGCCCCAGCATTTT	CSVRTGWNQPQHF
-	-	TRBV5-1	TRBJ2-1	TGCGCCAGCAGAGTCAGGCCTCTCCCTGAGCAGTTCTTC	CASRVRPLPEQFF
-	-	TRBV2	TRBJ2-1	TGTGCCAGCACCGATAGGGACTTTCACAATGAGCAGTTCTTC	CASTDRDFHNEQFF
TRBD2	-	TRBV4-2	TRBJ2-7	TGTGCCAGCAGCCCAGGGACTAGCGGTAACTACGAGCAGTACTTC	CASSPGTSGNYEQYF
TRBD2	-	TRBV5-6	TRBJ2-2	TGTGCCAGCAGCTTGCGGGGCGGGAGTAGGACCGGGGAGCTGTTTTTT	CASSLRGGSRTGELFF
TRBD2	-	TRBV5-5	TRBJ2-7	TGTGCCAGCAGCCCTACGGGCGGGGGTAGCGACGAGCAGTACTTC	CASSPTGGGSDEQYF
-	-	TRBV28	TRBJ1-3	TGTGCCAGCAGCAGAAGAAACACCATATATTTT	CASSRRNTIYF